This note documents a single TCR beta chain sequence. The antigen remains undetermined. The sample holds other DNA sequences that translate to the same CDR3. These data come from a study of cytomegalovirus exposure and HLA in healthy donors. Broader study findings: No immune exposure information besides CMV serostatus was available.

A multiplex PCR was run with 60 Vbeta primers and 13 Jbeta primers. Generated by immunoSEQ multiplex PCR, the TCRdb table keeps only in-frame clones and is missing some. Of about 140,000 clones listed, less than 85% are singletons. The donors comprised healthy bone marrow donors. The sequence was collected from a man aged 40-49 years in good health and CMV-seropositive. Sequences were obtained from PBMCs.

Here the CDR3 reads CASSLGQSYNEQFF. The CDR3 region has the DNA TGCGCCAGCAGCTTGGGACAGAGCTACAATGAGCAGTTCTTC. J is TRBJ2-1 and V is TRBV5-1; the D gene is possibly TRBD1 (5 bases). Germline V gene lookup returns CDR1 SGHRS and CDR2 YFSETQ. This CDR3 spans 14 amino acids. The ends were cut back, 0 bases at V and 3 bases at J, with 7 bases in the middle.